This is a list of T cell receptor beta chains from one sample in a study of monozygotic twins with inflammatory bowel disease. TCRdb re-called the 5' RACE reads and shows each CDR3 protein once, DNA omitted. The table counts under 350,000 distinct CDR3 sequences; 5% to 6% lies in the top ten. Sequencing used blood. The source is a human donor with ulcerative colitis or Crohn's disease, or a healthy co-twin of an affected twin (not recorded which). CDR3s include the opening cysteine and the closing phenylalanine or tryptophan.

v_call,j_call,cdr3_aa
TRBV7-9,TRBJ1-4,CASSLAVGNEKLFF
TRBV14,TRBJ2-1,CASSQGGGSFSYNEQFF
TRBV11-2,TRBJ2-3,CASSLRFGTGLDTQYF
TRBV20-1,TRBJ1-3,CSARLIAGSGNTIYF
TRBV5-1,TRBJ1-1,CASSLTGASEAFF
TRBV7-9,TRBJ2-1,CASSLGRPTQANEQFF
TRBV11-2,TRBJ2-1,CASSLSGTGAYNEQFF
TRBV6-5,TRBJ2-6,CASSYPRTDSGANVLTF
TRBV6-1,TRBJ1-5,CASKKAPRGSSNQPQHF
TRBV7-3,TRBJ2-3,CASSLLNSSFPDTQYF
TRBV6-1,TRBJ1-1,CASRKAEAGNTEAFF
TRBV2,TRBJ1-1,CASIKDRGRIDTEAFF
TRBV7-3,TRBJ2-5,CASCRGKGETQYF
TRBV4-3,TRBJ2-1,CASSQNMRPFGNEQFF
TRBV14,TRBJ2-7,CASSATGNYEQYF
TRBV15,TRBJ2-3,CATSRDRDADTQYF
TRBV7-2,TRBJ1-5,CASSPQTGQPQHF
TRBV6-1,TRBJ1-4,CASGPGRTNEKLFF
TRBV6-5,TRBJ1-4,CASSYGRQDRDEKLFF
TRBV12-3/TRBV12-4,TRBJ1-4,CASSPDSAPNEKLFF
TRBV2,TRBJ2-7,CASSAGFLNEQYF
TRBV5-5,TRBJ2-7,CASSPGLARDEQYF
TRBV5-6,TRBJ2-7,CASSLENRDSSYEQYF
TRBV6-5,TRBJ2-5,CASSYYGTTSKETQYF
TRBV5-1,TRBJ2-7,CASSLGQGAYEQYF
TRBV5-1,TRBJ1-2,CASSLGSYLLRTNYGYTF
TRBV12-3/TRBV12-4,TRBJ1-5,CASSLGSGGRTPQHF
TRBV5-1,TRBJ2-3,CASSLLGTPTDTQYF
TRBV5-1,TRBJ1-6,CASSLAPQGISYNSPLHF
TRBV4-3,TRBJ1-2,CASSQEPQGYGYTF
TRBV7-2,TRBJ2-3,CASSSGLAGSGDTQYF
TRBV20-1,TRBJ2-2,CSATEAIRGTGELFF
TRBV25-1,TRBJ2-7,CASSEWSSGSYEQYF
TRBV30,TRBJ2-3,CAWGTGGTDTQYF
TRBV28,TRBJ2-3,CASSPRGLAGGAYTQYF